These 9 T cell receptor beta chains share one sample of origin, sequenced in a study of blood T cell repertoires in COVID-19 (dated by TCRdb to 2020 to 2021). Receptor amplification or capture employed the immunoSEQ multiplex PCR assay. Entries here come from immuneACCESS through TCRdb and include only in-frame sequences with V and J called. Some clones fail to appear in such tables; in the studies checked, an unresolved V gene covers under half of the shortfall, and the cause of the remainder is unknown. The sample includes about 200,000 clones, with roughly 85% observed a single time. The ten largest clones represent about 4.1% of the sample. The material sequenced was PBMCs or T cells enriched from blood (not recorded which). Receptors originate from a woman aged 40 to 50 with acute COVID-19.

This chain links TRBV11-2 with TRBJ2-1; 9 bases align to TRBD2. Germline CDR1 is SGHAT and CDR2 is FQNNGV. V was clipped by 5 bases and J by 12 bases; unmatched bases: 5. This CDR3 has 12 residues. The chain's CDR3 is CASSPSGIGQFF. CDR3 bases: TGTGCCAGCAGCCCTAGCGGGATAGGGCAGTTCTTC.

V usage is TRBV6-2 or TRBV6-3 and J usage is TRBJ2-7; 9 bases agree with TRBD2. Trimming at V came to 2 bases and at J to 1 base, leaving 12 bases not matched to a gene. Germline-derived CDR1 and CDR2 are MNHEY and SVGEGT. The CDR3 is 18 amino acids. The CDR3 reads CASSYVSGLATSSYEQYF. The DNA of the CDR3 is TGTGCCAGCAGTTACGTTTCGGGACTAGCCACCTCATCCTACGAGCAGTACTTC.

This clone has a handful of counts. The V and J genes are TRBV4-1 and TRBJ1-5; the D is unclear. This CDR3 comprises 15 residues. Germline CDR1 MGHRA, CDR2 YSYEKL. Trimming stripped 0 bases from V and 1 base from J, with 7 bases between. CDR3 protein: CASSQDHSSNQPQHF. The DNA for the CDR3 is TGCGCCAGCAGCCAAGATCACAGCAGCAATCAGCCCCAGCATTTT.

The rearrangement joins TRBV27 to TRBJ1-2, with D possibly TRBD1 on 5 matching bases. The germline V gene has CDR1 MNHEY and CDR2 SMNVEV (reference sequence). The ends were cut back, 6 bases at V and 1 base at J, with 15 bases in the middle. The CDR3 covers 15 residues. The CDR3 coding sequence is TGTGCCAGCAGCCGAGACAGAACAAATAACTATGGCTACACCTTC. Residues: CASSRDRTNNYGYTF.

This rearrangement joins TRBV28 to TRBJ2-1, with 9 bases identical to TRBD2. The CDR3 spans 18 residues. V shed 6 bases and J 7 bases; nucleotides not matched to a gene: 19. Germline lookup yields CDR1 MDHEN and CDR2 SYDVKM. In DNA form, the CDR3 reads TGTGCCAGCAGCGGTGTCGGAGCGGGAGGCCTCGTGGGGAATGAGCAGTTCTTC. Protein product: CASSGVGAGGLVGNEQFF.

The chain combines TRBV28 with TRBJ1-6; D gene ambiguous. V dropped 5 bases and J dropped 11 bases, with 10 bases sitting between them. Germline V gene data show CDR1 as MDHEN and CDR2 as SYDVKM. This CDR3 is 12 amino acids long. The CDR3 DNA is TGTGCCAGCAGTCCACTCAGGACACCCCTCCACTTT. Translated: CASSPLRTPLHF.

V is TRBV2 and J is TRBJ2-7; D is possibly TRBD1 (6 bases). The CDR3 totals 14 residues. Germline-derived CDR1 and CDR2 are SNHLY and FYNNEI. Trimming cost V 3 bases and J 9 bases, with 18 bases left between them. CDR3: CASSETRNRDTQYF. The CDR3 nucleotides are TGTGCCAGCAGTGAGACTCGAAACAGGGATACGCAGTACTTC.

The rearrangement links TRBV19 to TRBJ1-1; 8 bases are shared with TRBD1. V was pared by 5 bases and J by 1 base, with 6 bases of the junction left unmatched. The CDR3 is 15 amino acids. Germline CDR1 reads LNHDA; CDR2 reads SQIVND (reference sequence). Here the CDR3 reads CASSPDRGSNTEAFF. CDR3 coding DNA: TGTGCCAGTAGTCCAGACAGGGGCTCGAACACTGAAGCTTTCTTT.

The CDR3 region is CASSQDGSGSQPQHF. The CDR3 nucleotides are TGTGCCAGCAGCCAAGACGGGTCGGGATCCCAGCCCCAGCATTTT. This chain uses TRBV3-1 (or the pseudogene TRBV3-2) with TRBJ1-5, with no clear D. Germline loops: CDR1 LGHDT, CDR2 YNNKEL (reference sequence). V shed 0 bases and J shed 7 bases, with 13 bases lying between them. The CDR3 consists of 15 residues.